A single T cell receptor (beta chain) is shown here with its context. V lost 6 bases, J lost 5 bases, and 9 bases stayed unmatched. The CDR3 is 15 residues long. Germline CDR1 reads LGHDT; CDR2 reads YNNKEL (reference sequence). This record belongs to a study of blood T cell repertoires in COVID-19. About the research overall: Samples taken during acute and convalescent COVID-19 were collected in the United States, Italy and Spain. In each case, the material was cDNA or gDNA derived from T cells, B-cell-depleted T cells, or PBMCs.

Methods used by the authors: The assay estimated nucleated cells by amplifying reference gene primers. TCRdb's copy holds only in-frame clones and misses some; the assay was immunoSEQ multiplex PCR. D and trimming come from the DNA, and the V and J calls and clone size come from that table. This table has 300,000 to 450,000 clones, more than 65% appearing once. The sequenced sample consisted of peripheral blood. The chain uses TRBV3-1 (or the pseudogene TRBV3-2) and TRBJ2-1; 8 bases map to TRBD1. The receptor's source is a human donor with acute or convalescent COVID-19. The donor label of this sample is uncertain. CDR3 in DNA: TGTGCCAGCAGGCAGACAGGGGTCGGTCACAATGAGCAGTTCTTC. As protein: CASRQTGVGHNEQFF.